The 3 T cell receptor beta chains reported below all come from one sample, sequenced in a study of human versus mouse CDR3 diversity and MHC coevolution. Here immunoSEQ multiplex PCR was the method, and the copy in TCRdb shows in-frame clones only, minus some. The sample gives roughly 86,000 clones, over 85% of which show up once; approximately 1.4% is in the top ten. The sequencing sample was made of naive CD4+ T cells from blood. Subset denoted: CD45RO-negative CD62L-positive naive CD4 T cells. These receptors were obtained from a person aged 30-69 years in good health.

V is TRBV30 and J is TRBJ1-3; TRBD1 aligns across 9 bases. The CDR3 is made up of 13 amino acids. Per the germline V gene, CDR1 is GTSNPN and CDR2 is SVGIG (reference sequence). V shed 8 bases, J shed 7 bases, and the junction held 9 bases outside the gene matches. This CDR3 reads CAANVQGANTIYF. Written as DNA, the CDR3 is TGTGCCGCTAACGTACAGGGGGCCAACACCATATATTTT.

The V and J genes are TRBV5-1 and TRBJ1-2; D gene unclear. Germline V lookup: CDR1 SGHRS, CDR2 YFSETQ. The CDR3 loop spans 15 amino acids. The V and J ends lost 1 base and 6 bases respectively, with 16 bases between them. The DNA for the CDR3 is TGCGCCAGCAGCTTGTACGGGGAGCTAGTCCATGGCTACACCTTC. It encodes CASSLYGELVHGYTF.

This chain uses TRBV7-2 with TRBJ1-2; TRBD1 agrees at 8 bases. This CDR3 region has 15 residues. J lost 11 bases, V lost 7 bases, and 18 bases had no gene match. Germline CDR1 is SGHTA and CDR2 is FQGNSA. CDR3 region: CASTILGQGAFGYTF. CDR3 coding DNA: TGTGCCAGCACTATACTAGGACAGGGCGCTTTTGGATACACCTTC.